Listed below are T cell receptor beta chains from one sample, sequenced in a study of a mutant IDH1 vaccine in newly diagnosed glioma. Antigen specificity for these receptors is unknown. Assay used: immunoSEQ multiplex PCR; TCRdb lists only in-frame clones, some missing. Of 35,000 to 45,000 clones listed, roughly 79% were seen once; the top ten hold about an eighth. Specimen: PBMCs, collected from a glioma patient whose treatment included an IDH1 peptide vaccine. These TCRs come from a man aged 50 or older with glioma. Both conserved end residues are trimmed from each CDR3.

TRBV7-9 ASSLVDRGLQDTQY
TRBV11-2 ASSVDRSGQY
TRBV5-1 ASSPDGGREETQY
TRBV19 ASRKQGTEAF
TRBV19 ATLQGFNQPQH
TRBV15 ATRSQGIETQY
TRBV10-2 ASIGGTDTQY
TRBV4-1 ASSPGNIAGYT
TRBV25-1 ASRGHGKETQY
TRBV9 ASSPDTSTDTQY
TRBV5-8 ASSLSLGGNQPQH
TRBV5-8 ATSGGTDNTEAF
TRBV29-1 SVPGERWETQY
TRBV12-5 ASGIGTGSDTEAF
TRBV27 ASSFRGYNQPQH
TRBV14 ASSQVRTAPNSPLH
TRBV7-8 ASSLEGANTEAF
TRBV9 ASSATGVGTEAF
TRBV29-1 SASGSSYEQY
TRBV27 ATRPGQWSQPQH
TRBV7-9 ASSLLETGEQY
TRBV2 ASSEPSLGGVSLYGYT
TRBV19 ASSGVGVERETQY
TRBV5-5 ASSQDGVADTQY
TRBV7-9 ASSLGGLVGTDTQY
TRBV5-6 ASSLRRPTGEF
TRBV7-2 ASSLTGVDYEQY
TRBV6-6 ATATAGITDTQY
TRBV20-1 SATGDEQY
TRBV5-6 ASSMITGDEQY
TRBV6-1 ASGSYNEQF
TRBV13 ASSVSSYEQY
TRBV7-9 ASSLSTVNNEQF
TRBV5-1 ASRPDGNTIY
TRBV30 AWSPRGMFLVEAF
TRBV4-1 ASSQLGSGNTIY
TRBV29-1 SVEWEEAF
TRBV10-3 AISDVRGDAGNTIY
TRBV5-6 ASSRGQGHNEQF
TRBV2 ASRTTGMNTEAF
TRBV29-1 SVGQGGAYEQY
TRBV27 ASRTRAGNTEAF
TRBV10-3 AISTEGLAYTEAF
TRBV4-1 ASSQVDREKQPQH
TRBV27 ASSLEFATEAF
TRBV9 ASSVGPTGTQETQY
TRBV28 ASYTRNSYEQY
TRBV19 ASSNRENTEAF
TRBV19 ASSITGSEDGYT
TRBV2 ASTERPTDTQY